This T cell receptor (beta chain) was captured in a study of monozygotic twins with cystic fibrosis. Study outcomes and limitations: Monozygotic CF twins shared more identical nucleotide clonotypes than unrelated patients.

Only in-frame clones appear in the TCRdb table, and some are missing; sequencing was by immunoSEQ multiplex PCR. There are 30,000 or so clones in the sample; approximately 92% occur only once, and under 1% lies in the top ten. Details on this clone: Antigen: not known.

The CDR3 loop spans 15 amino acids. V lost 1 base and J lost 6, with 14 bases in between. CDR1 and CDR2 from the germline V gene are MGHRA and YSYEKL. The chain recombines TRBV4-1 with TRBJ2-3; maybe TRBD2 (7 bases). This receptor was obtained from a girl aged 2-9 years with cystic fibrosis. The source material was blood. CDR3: CASSQGGGLWDTQYF. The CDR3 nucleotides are TGCGCCAGCAGCCAAGGGGGGGGGCTTTGGGATACGCAGTATTTT.